The rows below give T cell receptor beta chains drawn from one sample of a study of T cells in Graves' hyperthyroidism and ophthalmopathy. From the multiplex PCR reads, TCRdb called clonotypes with MiXCR, one entry per CDR3 protein. Among 500,000 to 650,000 distinct CDR3 sequences listed, around 13% were seen once. Sequencing was performed on blood. The receptors here all came from a woman aged 45-59 years with Graves' ophthalmopathy. Both conserved end residues are part of each CDR3. Each record gives: D gene, J gene, V gene, clone size, CDR3 DNA, CDR3 protein. The D gene is left open where the match is weak. Size is stated for part of the rows, as once, few or many counts, or as a class when the clone is expanded.

>TRBD1|TRBJ1-5|TRBV7-9|many
TGTGCCAGCAGACAGGGGGCGGATCAGCCCCAGCATTTT
CASRQGADQPQHF
>TRBD2|TRBJ2-1|TRBV6-2/TRBV6-3|NA
TGTGCCGTTCGGGGACTAGCGGGAGGGCCCCACAATGAGCAGTTCTTC
CAVRGLAGGPHNEQFF
>TRBD2|TRBJ2-2|TRBV5-1|many
TGCGCCAGCAGCTTGGCTAGCGGGAGGACGAACACCGGGGAGCTGTTTTTT
CASSLASGRTNTGELFF
>NA|TRBJ2-7|TRBV3-1|many
TGTGCCAGCAGCCAATTTAGCTCCTACGAGCAGTACTTC
CASSQFSSYEQYF
>NA|TRBJ1-5|TRBV10-3|NA
TGTGCCATCAGTGTAGGGGGGGATTGGGTTCAGCCCCAGCATTTT
CAISVGGDWVQPQHF
>NA|TRBJ2-1|TRBV28|many
TGTGCCAGCAGCCGCCTGACTCAGGGGTCCTACAATGAGCAGTTCTTC
CASSRLTQGSYNEQFF
>TRBD2|TRBJ2-2|TRBV20-1|many
TGCAGTGCTGACCCGGGACTAGCGGGAGGGACCGGGGAGCTGTTTTTT
CSADPGLAGGTGELFF
>NA|TRBJ2-7|TRBV20-1|few
TGCAGTGCTAGACGGGGACGGGGAGTATCGAGGCGGGACGAGCAGTACTTC
CSARRGRGVSRRDEQYF
>TRBD2|TRBJ2-3|TRBV7-8|few
TGTGCCAGCAGCTTTCCCCAAAGACTAGCGGGAGTGACAGATACGCAGTATTTT
CASSFPQRLAGVTDTQYF
>NA|TRBJ1-5|TRBV7-2|NA
TGTGCCAGCAGCTTAGTGGCTCAGCCCCAGCATTTT
CASSLVAQPQHF
>NA|TRBJ1-1|TRBV18|NA
TGTGCCAGCTCACTAGACCCCGGCTCTGAAGCTTTCTTT
CASSLDPGSEAFF
>NA|TRBJ2-6|TRBV9|NA
TGTGCCAGCAGCGTATGGCAGGGGCTGAACTCTGGGGCCAACGTCCTGACTTTC
CASSVWQGLNSGANVLTF
>NA|TRBJ2-7|TRBV7-3|many
TGTGCCAGCAGCTTACGCGCAGGCTACGAGCAGTACTTC
CASSLRAGYEQYF
>TRBD2|TRBJ2-1|TRBV19|NA
TGTGCCAGTAGTATTCATCCTAGCGGGAGGCTGGTCGATGAGCAGTTCTTC
CASSIHPSGRLVDEQFF
>NA|TRBJ1-5|TRBV19|few
TGTGCCACAACTCCCCGGACAGCTCATAGCAATCAGCCCCAGCATTTT
CATTPRTAHSNQPQHF
>TRBD2|TRBJ2-1|TRBV6-1|many
TGTGCCAGCAGTGATGGGACTAGAAGGGCCGATGAGCAGTTCTTC
CASSDGTRRADEQFF
>NA|TRBJ2-7|TRBV12-3/TRBV12-4|NA
TGTGCCAGCAGTTTTTCGGGAGTGCAAAGGTACGAGCAGTACTTC
CASSFSGVQRYEQYF
>NA|TRBJ1-4|TRBV7-9|few
TGTGCCAGCAGCTTAGTCACGGGAATCCAGGAAAAACTGTTTTTT
CASSLVTGIQEKLFF
>TRBD1|TRBJ2-7|TRBV7-9|few
TGTGCCAGCAGCTTAGCATTAGGACAGGACTCCTACGAGCAGTACTTC
CASSLALGQDSYEQYF
>NA|TRBJ1-5|TRBV12-3/TRBV12-4|many
TGTGCCAGCAGTTTTTTAGGGGTGAATCAGCCCCAGCATTTT
CASSFLGVNQPQHF
>NA|TRBJ1-3|TRBV12-3/TRBV12-4|NA
TGTGCCAGCAGTTTGAGGGTACCTGGAAACACCATATATTTT
CASSLRVPGNTIYF
>NA|TRBJ1-1|TRBV19|few
TGTGCCAGTAGTATAGGGGATGGGAACACTGAAGCTTTCTTT
CASSIGDGNTEAFF
>TRBD1|TRBJ1-1|TRBV20-1|many
TGCAGTGCTAGAGAACACCGGGACAGGGTTACGGGCTCTGAAGCTTTCTTT
CSAREHRDRVTGSEAFF
>TRBD2|TRBJ2-2|TRBV5-6|NA
TGTGCCAGCAGCTTGCAACTAGCGGGAGGAGTTTATTCCGGGGAGCTGTTTTTT
CASSLQLAGGVYSGELFF
>NA|TRBJ1-1|TRBV7-8|NA
TGTGCCAGCAACCGAGATAGAGTGTCAGGAGATGAAGCTTTCTTT
CASNRDRVSGDEAFF
>NA|TRBJ2-1|TRBV11-2|few
TGTGCCAGCAGCTTAGGGGGGGGCGGAGGCGGGAAGTTATACAATGAGCAGTTCTTC
CASSLGGGGGGKLYNEQFF
>NA|TRBJ2-3|TRBV29-1|few
TGCAGCGTTGTCACAGATACGCAGTATTTT
CSVVTDTQYF
>TRBD2|TRBJ2-2|TRBV29-1|few
TGCAGCGTTGGACTAGCGTACACCGGGGAGCTGTTTTTT
CSVGLAYTGELFF
>NA|TRBJ1-1|TRBV6-1|few
TGTGCCCGCAGTCGGACTAGAGGGATGAACACTGAAGCTTTCTTT
CARSRTRGMNTEAFF
>NA|TRBJ2-2|TRBV7-9|few
TGTGCCATCGCGGAGATCGGGGAGCTGTTTTTT
CAIAEIGELFF
>NA|TRBJ2-2|TRBV7-2|few
TGTGCCAGCAGTCTACTAGGTTTCCGCACCGGGGAGCTGTTTTTT
CASSLLGFRTGELFF
>TRBD2|TRBJ2-1|TRBV7-2|many
TGTGCCAGCAGCCCAGACAGCGGGACTTACAATGAGCAGTTCTTC
CASSPDSGTYNEQFF
>NA|TRBJ2-3|TRBV29-1|few
TGCAGCGTTGATACTAGGCACACAGATACGCAGTATTTT
CSVDTRHTDTQYF
>NA|TRBJ1-4|TRBV12-3/TRBV12-4|many
TGTGCCAGCACCCCGCGGGGGGCAGGTGAAAAACTGTTTTTT
CASTPRGAGEKLFF
>NA|TRBJ2-1|TRBV29-1|many
TGCAGTTGCCCGTATGGCTGGGACAATGAGCAGTTCTTC
CSCPYGWDNEQFF
>TRBD2|TRBJ2-1|TRBV7-2|many
TGTGCCAGCATCTTAGCGGGAGGGGGCTACAATGAGCAGTTCTTC
CASILAGGGYNEQFF
>NA|TRBJ1-2|TRBV19|few
TGTGCCAGTAGTGAAGACCGGTTAGGCGGCTACACCTTC
CASSEDRLGGYTF
>TRBD1|TRBJ1-1|TRBV28|many
TGTGCCAGCAGTCTGGCGACAGGGATGAACACTGAAGCTTTCTTT
CASSLATGMNTEAFF
>NA|TRBJ1-5|TRBV15|few
TGTGCCACCAGCAGAGGAGGTAGTTCGCAGCCCCAGCATTTT
CATSRGGSSQPQHF
>TRBD1|TRBJ1-5|TRBV6-1|many
TGTGCCACAAATCAGGGGGTCAATCAGCCCCAGCATTTT
CATNQGVNQPQHF
>NA|TRBJ2-1|TRBV20-1|NA
TGCAGTGCTAGCTCCGGGACCCGGGTGGCGGATGAGCAGTTCTTC
CSASSGTRVADEQFF
>NA|TRBJ1-5|TRBV30|few
TGTGCCTGGAGTAGGGAGACAAATCAGCCCCAGCATTTT
CAWSRETNQPQHF
>NA|TRBJ1-2|TRBV4-3|once
TGCGCCAACAGCCAAGCGAGGGGCGGCCACTATGGCTACACCTTC
CANSQARGGHYGYTF
>NA|TRBJ1-3|TRBV27|NA
TGTGCCAGCAGTTTGAGGGGGGGGCCTGGAAACACCATATATTTT
CASSLRGGPGNTIYF
>NA|TRBJ2-7|TRBV20-1|many
TGCAGTGCTAGAGCTGTTGACGCCGACTACGAGCAGTACTTC
CSARAVDADYEQYF
>NA|TRBJ2-7|TRBV28|many
TGTGCCAGCAGTTTCACAGGGTTCTACGAGCAGTACTTC
CASSFTGFYEQYF
>NA|TRBJ2-7|TRBV29-1|NA
TGCGGCGTTGGGGCAGGGGACGAGCAGTACTTC
CGVGAGDEQYF
>NA|TRBJ2-3|TRBV20-1|many
TGCAGTGCTAGTGGCCAGACGCAGTATTTT
CSASGQTQYF
>NA|TRBJ2-5|TRBV11-1|many
TGTGCCAGCAGCACCCGGTTAGAGACCCAGTACTTC
CASSTRLETQYF
>TRBD2|TRBJ2-6|TRBV5-6|few
TGTGCCAGCAGCCTAGTGGGGGAGGGCCTGGTTGGGGCCAACGTCCTGACTTTC
CASSLVGEGLVGANVLTF
>NA|TRBJ2-3|TRBV7-9|NA
TGTGCCAGCAGTAAAAGCTCAGATACGCAGTATTTT
CASSKSSDTQYF
>NA|TRBJ2-1|TRBV7-9|many
TGTGCCAGCAGCTTCTACAGGGTTGATGAGCAGTTCTTC
CASSFYRVDEQFF
>NA|TRBJ2-2|TRBV11-2|many
TGTGCCAGCAGATCTTACAAGGGCACCGGGGAGCTGTTTTTT
CASRSYKGTGELFF
>TRBD1|TRBJ2-1|TRBV7-2|many
TGTGCCAGCAGCTTAACAGGGACAGGGTTCAATGAGCAGTTCTTC
CASSLTGTGFNEQFF